A selection of T cell receptor beta chains follows, all from one sample in a study of blood T cell repertoires in COVID-19. TCRdb's table, derived via immunoSEQ multiplex PCR, lists solely in-frame clones and lacks some. The sample holds some 200,000 clones, 80% to 90% seen once. The sample was PBMCs or T cells enriched from blood (not recorded which). All receptors derive from a young woman in a cohort exposed to, infected with or recovered from COVID-19 (not recorded which). Both conserved end residues are part of each CDR3. The order of the fields is clone size, D gene, J gene, V gene, CDR3 protein, CDR3 DNA. D genes are given only for firm matches. Size tells how often a clone was seen (once, few, many) or the class of an expanded clone, and some rows leave it out.

. . TRBJ1-4 TRBV19 CASSIGGAANEKLFF TGTGCCAGTAGTATCGGGGGGGCGGCTAATGAAAAACTGTTTTTT
. . TRBJ2-3 TRBV5-4 CASSLGTPGTDTQYF TGTGCCAGCAGCCTCGGGACTCCCGGCACAGATACGCAGTATTTT
. . TRBJ1-2 TRBV5-1 CASSLGSGGYTF TGCGCCAGCAGCTTGGGGTCCGGGGGCTACACCTTC
. . TRBJ2-7 TRBV5-6 CASSLVSGEYEQYF TGTGCCAGCAGCTTGGTTTCAGGGGAATACGAGCAGTACTTC
. . TRBJ2-2 TRBV25-1 CASSESPGGRGELFF TGTGCCAGCAGTGAATCACCAGGAGGGCGCGGGGAGCTGTTTTTT
. . TRBJ1-3 TRBV13 CASSSTGFSGNTIYF TGTGCCAGCAGCTCTACAGGGTTCTCTGGAAACACCATATATTTT
few . TRBJ2-2 TRBV3-1/TRBV3-2 CASSQAPSGELFF TGTGCCAGCAGCCAGGCCCCTAGCGGGGAGCTGTTTTTT
. . TRBJ1-1 TRBV14 CASSESGGTEAFF TGTGCCAGCAGTGAGTCCGGGGGCACTGAAGCTTTCTTT
. . TRBJ1-4 TRBV28 CASEDSLEKLFF TGTGCCAGCGAGGACAGTCTAGAAAAACTGTTTTTT
once . TRBJ1-1 TRBV5-5 CASSWLGGLGTEAFF TGTGCCAGCAGCTGGTTGGGGGGGCTAGGGACTGAAGCTTTCTTT
. . TRBJ1-2 TRBV6-2/TRBV6-3 CASSYSIGKGRGYGYTF TGTGCCAGCAGTTACTCGATCGGCAAGGGTCGGGGTTATGGCTACACCTTC
. . TRBJ1-1 TRBV6-1 CASSEGKETEAFF TGTGCCAGCAGTGAAGGGAAGGAGACTGAAGCTTTCTTT
. TRBD1 TRBJ1-6 TRBV19 CASTYGTVNSPLHF TGTGCCAGTACCTATGGGACAGTAAATTCACCCCTCCACTTT
. TRBD1 TRBJ1-1 TRBV5-1 CASSLTGVAEAFF TGCGCCAGCAGCTTGACAGGGGTCGCTGAAGCTTTCTTT
. . TRBJ2-7 TRBV10-3 CAISEDDRNEQYF TGTGCCATCAGTGAGGACGACAGGAACGAGCAGTACTTC
. . TRBJ1-1 TRBV5-4 CASSYRPMNTEAFF TGTGCCAGCAGCTACAGGCCTATGAACACTGAAGCTTTCTTT
. . TRBJ1-1 TRBV30 CAWSVDTSYEAFF TGTGCCTGGAGTGTAGACACTAGTTATGAAGCTTTCTTT
. . TRBJ1-5 TRBV19 CAAGWSGAGGNQPQHF TGTGCCGCGGGCTGGTCAGGGGCCGGTGGCAATCAGCCCCAGCATTTT
once TRBD1 TRBJ2-1 TRBV9 CASSSLGTGDNEQFF TGTGCCAGCAGCTCCCTAGGGACAGGGGACAATGAGCAGTTCTTC
. TRBD1 TRBJ2-7 TRBV6-2/TRBV6-3 CASSLEGTGITYEQYF TGTGCCAGCAGTCTGGAGGGGACAGGGATCACCTACGAGCAGTACTTC
. TRBD1 TRBJ2-5 TRBV19 CASSTGQGETQYF TGTGCCAGTAGTACCGGACAGGGCGAGACCCAGTACTTC
. TRBD2 TRBJ2-5 TRBV6-5 CASTLSAGGETQYF TGTGCCAGCACCCTATCCGCGGGGGGGGAGACCCAGTACTTC
. TRBD1 TRBJ2-1 TRBV9 CASSAPAGDRGRIEQFF TGTGCCAGCAGCGCACCCGCCGGGGACAGGGGGCGGATTGAGCAGTTCTTC
. TRBD1 TRBJ2-3 TRBV9 CASSVEGQADTQYF TGTGCCAGCAGCGTAGAGGGACAGGCAGATACGCAGTATTTT
. . TRBJ1-1 TRBV9 CASSKRSFVADEAFF TGTGCCAGCAGCAAGCGTAGTTTTGTGGCAGATGAAGCTTTCTTT
. . TRBJ1-4 TRBV18 CASSPPAATNEKLFF TGTGCCAGCTCACCACCGGCTGCAACTAATGAAAAACTGTTTTTT
few TRBD2 TRBJ2-1 TRBV5-5 CASSQEAGEIYEQFF TGTGCCAGCAGTCAAGAGGCGGGAGAGATATATGAGCAGTTCTTC
. . TRBJ1-4 TRBV2 CASSIGRGEKLFF TGTGCCAGCAGTATCGGGAGGGGTGAAAAACTGTTTTTT
. . TRBJ2-1 TRBV14 CASSPVWRWEQFF TGTGCCAGCAGCCCCGTCTGGCGGTGGGAGCAGTTCTTC
once TRBD1 TRBJ1-1 TRBV3-1/TRBV3-2 CASSRQGGTEAFF TGTGCCAGCAGCCGACAGGGGGGCACTGAAGCTTTCTTT
. TRBD2 TRBJ2-7 TRBV2 CATRGGKGLWYEQYF TGTGCCACCCGGGGGGGGAAGGGCCTTTGGTACGAGCAGTACTTC
. TRBD2 TRBJ2-5 TRBV7-9 CASSPGIAGAEETQYF TGTGCCAGCAGCCCCGGGATAGCGGGAGCTGAAGAGACCCAGTACTTC
. . TRBJ2-1 TRBV19 CASSIRGGPYNEQFF TGTGCCAGTAGTATTAGAGGGGGACCCTACAATGAGCAGTTCTTC
. . TRBJ1-4 TRBV12-5 CASGFTVGGEKLFF TGTGCTAGTGGTTTTACAGTGGGGGGTGAAAAACTGTTTTTT
. . TRBJ2-6 TRBV7-8 CASSFRGTGANVLTF TGTGCCAGCAGCTTCCGGGGAACCGGGGCCAACGTCCTGACTTTC
. TRBD1 TRBJ1-1 TRBV6-5 CASGTGGLNTEAFF TGTGCCAGCGGTACAGGGGGCTTGAACACTGAAGCTTTCTTT
. TRBD1 TRBJ2-2 TRBV7-3 CASSQLAQGATGELFF TGTGCCAGCAGCCAACTAGCACAGGGGGCCACCGGGGAGCTGTTTTTT
. TRBD1 TRBJ1-3 TRBV19 CASITAGQPLNTIYF TGTGCCAGCATAACGGCGGGACAGCCCCTCAACACCATATATTTT
. TRBD1 TRBJ2-3 TRBV4-1 CASSQRAGTVTGSDTQYF TGCGCCAGCAGCCAACGAGCCGGGACAGTCACGGGGTCAGATACGCAGTATTTT
once . TRBJ1-2 TRBV3-1/TRBV3-2 CASSQGQVYGYTF TGTGCCAGCAGCCAGGGGCAGGTCTATGGCTACACCTTC
. . TRBJ1-1 TRBV6-5 CASSTRQNTEAFF TGTGCCAGCAGTACCAGGCAGAACACTGAAGCTTTCTTT
. TRBD1 TRBJ1-2 TRBV4-1 CASSQDRGQDYGYTF TGCGCCAGCAGCCAAGATAGGGGGCAGGACTATGGCTACACCTTC
. . TRBJ2-2 TRBV11-2 CASSLDRGELFF TGTGCCAGCAGCTTAGATAGAGGGGAGCTGTTTTTT
. TRBD1 TRBJ2-7 TRBV18 CASSPRTGQGAYEQYF TGTGCCAGCTCACCACGAACGGGACAGGGAGCCTACGAGCAGTACTTC
. . TRBJ1-1 TRBV6-6 CASSQLGPGGANTEAFF TGTGCCAGCAGTCAACTTGGACCGGGGGGGGCGAACACTGAAGCTTTCTTT